The 22 T cell receptor beta chains below all came from one sample that was sequenced in a study of molecular identifiers for immune sequencing clone quantification. A single record per CDR3 protein comes from TCRdb applying MiXCR to the PCR reads. The sample consists of about 36,000 distinct CDR3 sequences, 15% to 20% of them appearing once. Sequenced: naive CD8+ T cells from blood, with Jurkat cell RNA spiked in. Subset: FACS-sorted CD8+CD4-CCR7+CD45RA+ naive T cells. All receptors come from a human donor in good health. Some libraries in this study had Jurkat cell RNA spiked in.

This clonotype has a count of ten or more. The rearrangement links TRBV27 to TRBJ2-3; D gene ambiguous. Trimming removed 4 bases at V and 6 bases at J, with 8 bases between. The CDR3 has 12 residues. Germline CDR1 MNHEY, CDR2 SMNVEV (reference sequence). The CDR3 loop is CASSSSPDTQYF. CDR3 DNA: TGTGCCAGCAGTTCCTCTCCGGATACGCAGTATTTT.

Many counts were recorded for this clonotype. The chain joins TRBV13 to TRBJ2-3, with 11 bases identical to TRBD2. The CDR3 is 16 residues long. The V gene end was trimmed by 5 bases and the J gene end by 4 bases; junction bases not matched to a gene: 8. The germline V gene encodes CDR1 PRHDT and CDR2 FYEKMQ (reference sequence). The CDR3 is CASSQPTSGGSDTQYF. DNA for the CDR3: TGTGCCAGCAGCCAACCCACTAGCGGGGGTTCAGATACGCAGTATTTT.

At least ten counts were recorded for this clonotype. This chain uses TRBV7-9 with TRBJ2-3, with D possibly matching TRBD2 (6 bases). The CDR3 contains 17 residues. V shed 3 bases and J shed 2 bases, with 18 bases lying between them. CDR1 and CDR2 from the germline V gene are SEHNR and FQNEAQ (reference sequence). Written as DNA, the CDR3 is TGTGCCAGCAGCTTCGCCTGGGGAGGCGGAGACACAGATACGCAGTATTTT. Protein product: CASSFAWGGGDTDTQYF.

With regard to this clonotype: This may arise from a read error, as a much more abundant clone is one base away. The chain couples TRBV20-1 to TRBJ2-4; the match to TRBD1 covers 10 bases. This CDR3 comprises 18 residues. Germline V gives CDR1 DFQATT, CDR2 SNEGSKA (reference sequence). The CDR3 sequence: CSARDGWDRGINKTIQYF. In DNA form, the CDR3 reads TGCAGTGCTAGAGACGGATGGGACAGGGGCATTAACAAAACCATTCAGTACTTC.

This clonotype was observed many times. This chain joins TRBV30 and TRBJ2-3, with 8 bases identical to TRBD2. V lost 4 bases and J lost 4; bases outside the gene matches: 13. The CDR3 length is 16 residues. Germline loops: CDR1 GTSNPN, CDR2 SVGIG (reference sequence). CDR3 nucleotides: TGTGCCTGGATTTTCTGGGTCGGCGGGAGGCCAGATACGCAGTATTTT. Translated: CAWIFWVGGRPDTQYF.

This clonotype was seen ten or more times. The chain employs TRBV5-4 and TRBJ2-3; D is unclear. Germline lookup yields CDR1 SGHNT and CDR2 YYREEE (reference sequence). The CDR3 spans 12 residues. Trimming took 3 bases from V and 2 from J, leaving 4 bases between them. CDR3: CASSSDTDTQYF. DNA of the CDR3: TGTGCCAGCAGCTCGGACACAGATACGCAGTATTTT.

The sample holds many counts of this clonotype. The V call is TRBV9, the J call TRBJ1-5; possible D gene TRBD1, 6 bases. The CDR3 covers 14 residues. CDR1 is SGDLS and CDR2 is YYNGEE in the germline V gene. Deletions cut 2 bases from V and 1 base from J, with 7 bases between. The CDR3 nucleotides read TGTGCCAGCAGCGTGGGGGCCAGCAATCAGCCCCAGCATTTT. Translated, it gives CASSVGASNQPQHF.

This clonotype was observed at least ten times. This chain joins TRBV20-1 and TRBJ2-3; D might be TRBD2 (5 bases). The germline V and J ends were trimmed by 0 bases and 0 bases, with 10 bases remaining between them. The CDR3 consists of 15 residues. Per the germline V gene, CDR1 is DFQATT and CDR2 is SNEGSKA (reference sequence). CDR3 in DNA: TGCAGTGCTAGAGACTGGGAGCGGAGCACAGATACGCAGTATTTT. Translating it yields CSARDWERSTDTQYF.

The CDR3 DNA sequence: TGTGCCAGCAGCCCCCCCTCGTCCCCAGTAGCTTTCTTT. Residues: CASSPPSSPVAFF. V gene TRBV5-6 combines with J gene TRBJ1-1, with D hard to call. This CDR3 has 13 residues. Trimming removed 4 bases from V and 10 bases from J, with 17 bases in between. CDR1 and CDR2 (germline): SGHDT, YYEEEE.

Many counts were recorded for this clonotype. This chain links TRBV28 with TRBJ2-7; D is perhaps TRBD2 (5 bases). The CDR3 covers 15 residues. Germline CDR1 reads MDHEN; CDR2 reads SYDVKM. Between the trimmed V and J ends, which lost 3 bases and 4 bases, there was a span of 16 bases. CDR3 residues: CASSFRGIRGYEQYF. The CDR3 bases are TGTGCCAGCAGTTTCCGGGGAATCCGAGGATACGAGCAGTACTTC.

To note about this clonotype: Its ends do not fully match the called genes, so a read error is possible. The chain employs TRBV5-6 and TRBJ2-5; no definite D call. The V gene's germline CDR1 is SGHDT and CDR2 YYEEEE. This CDR3 has 11 residues. The CDR3 DNA sequence: TGTCCCAGCAGCTTGGGGGAGACCCAGTACTTC. Amino acids: CPSSLGETQYF. Using reference TRBV5-6 and TRBJ2-5 for the parts outside the CDR3, the full variable domain is DAGVTQSPTHLIKTRGQQVTLRCSPKSGHDTVSWYQQALGQGPQFIFQYYEEEERQRGNFPDRFSGHQFPNYSSELNVNALLLGDSALYLCPSSLGETQYFGPGTRLLVL.

This clonotype was picked up many times. V and J are TRBV2 and TRBJ2-4, with D unclear. V gave up 6 bases and J gave up 0 bases, with 9 bases separating them. This CDR3 contains 14 residues. CDR1 SNHLY and CDR2 FYNNEI come from the germline V gene. The CDR3 DNA reads TGTGCCAGCAGAAGGACCGAAGCCAAAAACATTCAGTACTTC. Its translation is CASRRTEAKNIQYF.

At least ten counts were recorded for this clonotype. The rearrangement joins TRBV29-1 to TRBJ2-5; D gene ambiguous. Trimming removed 0 bases at V and 5 bases at J, with 10 bases between. CDR1 and CDR2 (germline): SQVTM, ANQGSEA. The CDR3 runs 13 residues. In DNA form, the CDR3 reads TGCAGCGTTGAAGACCGACTTACGGAGACCCAGTACTTC. Translation: CSVEDRLTETQYF.

Worth noting for this clonotype: It may be a read error: a sequence one base away is much more abundant. The chain combines TRBV28 with TRBJ2-7; the match to TRBD2 covers 7 bases. The ends lost 6 bases at V and 4 bases at J; junction bases unmatched: 6. The CDR3 extends over 13 amino acids. Germline V gene sequence: CDR1 MDHEN, CDR2 SYDVKM. The CDR3 region is CASSPSGDYEQYF. Written as DNA, the CDR3 is TGTGCCAGCAGCCCAAGCGGGGATTACGAGCAGTACTTC.

In the case of this clonotype: Possible read error: a much larger clone is one base away. J is TRBJ1-1 and V is TRBV6-2 or TRBV6-3; D is perhaps TRBD1 (5 bases). Germline V lookup: CDR1 MNHEY, CDR2 SVGEGT. CDR3 length: 15 amino acids. CDR3 residues: CASSYWSQGITGAFF. DNA for the CDR3: TGTGCCAGCAGTTACTGGAGCCAGGGTATCACTGGAGCTTTCTTT.

This clonotype came up a few times. V and J are TRBV3-1 and TRBJ2-1; no firm D call. Looked up from germline, CDR1 is LGHDT and CDR2 is YNNKEL (reference sequence). V was cut by 0 bases and J by 10 bases, with 7 bases left in between. This CDR3 is built from 12 residues. CDR3 protein: CASSQDLREQFF. The CDR3 DNA reads as TGTGCCAGCAGCCAAGATTTACGAGAGCAGTTCTTC.

As for this clonotype: Since a much larger clone is just one base distant, this may be a read error. J is TRBJ2-7 and V is TRBV7-8, with a tentative D call TRBD1 (6 bases). Germline CDR1 is SGHVS and CDR2 is FQNEAQ. CDR3 length equals 19 residues. V lost 1 base to trimming and J lost 0 bases, with 22 bases between them. The CDR3 region has the DNA TGTGCCAGCAGCTTAGGACAGGTGGGCTTCGGACTTGGCTCCTACGAGCAGTACTTC. It is translated as CASSLGQVGFGLGSYEQYF. The full variable domain, in which reference TRBV7-8 and TRBJ2-7 provide the parts outside the CDR3, is GAGVSQSPRYKVAKRGQDVALRCDPISGHVSLFWYQQALGQGPEFLTYFQNEAQLDKSGLPSDRFFAERPEGSVSTLKIQRTQQEDSAVYLCASSLGQVGFGLGSYEQYFGPGTRLTVT.

As to this clonotype: Possible read error: a much larger clone is one base away. The chain employs TRBV5-6 and TRBJ2-7, with 12 bases identical to TRBD2. CDR1 SGHDT and CDR2 YYEEEE come from the germline V gene. This CDR3 has 14 amino acids. CDR3 amino acids: CAGSPGTSGFEQYF. CDR3 nucleotide sequence: TGTGCCGGCAGTCCCGGGACTAGCGGGTTCGAGCAGTACTTC.

This clonotype showed up just a few times. The genes are TRBV6-2 or TRBV6-3 and TRBJ1-5; possibly TRBD1 for D (5 bases). Germline V CDR1 and CDR2: MNHEY, SVGEGT. V lost 4 bases to trimming and J lost 10 bases, with 17 bases between them. The length of the CDR3 is 14 residues. The CDR3 loop reads CASSCFQTGFPQHF. The CDR3 bases are TGTGCCAGCAGTTGTTTTCAAACAGGCTTCCCCCAGCATTTT.

V and J are TRBV20-1 and TRBJ2-3, with D possibly matching TRBD2 (5 bases). Looked up from germline, CDR1 is DFQATT and CDR2 is SNEGSKA (reference sequence). CDR3 size: 13 residues. V was cut by 3 bases and J by 6 bases, with 13 bases left in between. CDR3 in DNA: TGCAGTGCTAGGGATTTTCGCGGGGATACGCAGTATTTT. Encoded protein: CSARDFRGDTQYF.

This clonotype has a handful of counts. V usage is TRBV19 and J usage is TRBJ2-1; the match to TRBD1 covers 7 bases. Germline V CDR1 and CDR2: LNHDA, SQIVND (reference sequence). The CDR3 consists of 12 residues. Trimming cost V 5 bases and J 7 bases; bases outside gene matches: 2. The DNA of the CDR3 is TGTGCCAGTAGTCAGGGGGTGAATGAGCAGTTCTTC. This gives the protein CASSQGVNEQFF.

A word on this clonotype: A read error may be the cause here, since a much bigger clone is one base away. The V call is TRBV20-1, the J call TRBJ2-1; D not certain. The CDR3 contains 12 residues. Germline V gives CDR1 DFQATT, CDR2 SNEGSKA (reference sequence). CDR3 bases: TGCGGTGCCACCGCTGTGGACGATGAGCAGTTCTTC. Its protein is CGATAVDDEQFF.